Below, 23 T cell receptor beta chains from the same sample are listed, as sequenced in a study of blood T cell repertoires in COVID-19. Some clones are missing from TCRdb's copy, which holds only in-frame ones; the method was immunoSEQ multiplex PCR. The table lists 95,000 to 120,000 clones, 75% to 90% of them singletons. The sequenced material came from peripheral blood. These receptor sequences come from an older woman with COVID-19, enrolled during active disease.

This chain joins TRBV11-3 and TRBJ2-5, with a possible D match to TRBD2 (5 bases). CDR1 and CDR2 from the germline V gene are SGHNT and YENEEA. CDR3 length: 12 amino acids. V dropped 3 bases and J dropped 5 bases, with 7 bases sitting between them. The CDR3 region has the DNA TGTGCCAGCAGCTTTAGCGACGAGACCCAGTACTTC. The encoded protein is CASSFSDETQYF.

In this sample, this clone turned up a few times. The chain carries TRBV5-8 and TRBJ2-7, with D perhaps TRBD1 (6 bases). Per the germline V gene, CDR1 is SGHTS and CDR2 is YDEGEE. The CDR3 is made up of 15 amino acids. V gave up 1 base and J gave up 3 bases, with 14 bases separating them. CDR3 sequence reads: CASSLRGQGGYEQYF. CDR3 bases: TGTGCCAGCAGCTTGCGTGGGCAAGGGGGCTACGAGCAGTACTTC.

In DNA form, the CDR3 reads TGTGCCAGCACGCGGACTAGCGGGGGTAATGAGCAGTTCTTC. Translating gives CASTRTSGGNEQFF. This rearrangement joins TRBV9 to TRBJ2-1; 13 nucleotides match TRBD2. CDR1 is SGDLS, CDR2 YYNGEE, per germline. The CDR3 sequence is 14 residues long. Trimming at V came to 6 bases and at J to 7 bases, leaving 4 bases not matched to a gene.

The chain carries TRBV6-1 and TRBJ2-3; perhaps TRBD2 as D (6 bases). The CDR3 is 15 residues long. Germline V gives CDR1 MNHNS, CDR2 SASEGT. Deletions cut 1 base from V and 5 bases from J, with 13 bases between. In DNA form, the CDR3 reads TGTGCCAGCAGTGAAGGGAGGGCCAGTCAAGATACGCAGTATTTT. It encodes CASSEGRASQDTQYF.

This chain joins TRBV2 and TRBJ2-2; 9 bases line up with TRBD1. After removal of 4 bases from V and 3 bases from J, the junction contained 0 bases not matched to a gene. Looked up from germline, CDR1 is SNHLY and CDR2 is FYNNEI. The CDR3 consists of 14 residues. CDR3 sequence (DNA): TGTGCCAGCAGTGGGGACAGGGACACCGGGGAGCTGTTTTTT. This gives the protein CASSGDRDTGELFF.

The V call is TRBV30, the J call TRBJ1-5; D is possibly TRBD1 (5 bases). V was trimmed by 3 bases and J by 0 bases, leaving 12 bases between them. Germline CDR1 reads GTSNPN; CDR2 reads SVGIG (reference sequence). The length of the CDR3 is 15 residues. The DNA of the CDR3 is TGTGCCTGGAGCACGGGGGATTATAGCAATCAGCCCCAGCATTTT. This sequence encodes CAWSTGDYSNQPQHF.

V and J are TRBV19 and TRBJ2-1; 7 bases align to TRBD2. V dropped 1 base and J dropped 8; count of bases not matched to a gene: 8. Germline CDR1 LNHDA, CDR2 SQIVND (reference sequence). The CDR3 sequence is 15 residues long. DNA of the CDR3: TGTGCCAGTAGTATAGGTAGGGAGGGTTGGGATGAGCAGTTCTTC. It is translated as CASSIGREGWDEQFF.

The J gene is TRBJ1-2, the V gene TRBV21-1; TRBD1, the table's D call, lacks a check against the DNA. TRBV21-1 corresponds to a pseudogene. This CDR3 contains 17 residues. The CDR3 region is CASSTMTTPGQHYGYTF. CDR3 bases: TGTGCCAGCAGCACTATGACTACCCCGGGACAACACTATGGCTACACCTTC.

This clone has only one observation. V is TRBV28 and J is TRBJ1-2; 12 nucleotides match TRBD1. Germline CDR1 MDHEN, CDR2 SYDVKM. The V segment lost 2 bases and the J segment 7 bases; nucleotides outside the gene matches: 5. This CDR3 contains 15 residues. DNA for the CDR3: TGTGCCAGCAGTTTAAGCTTGGGACAGGGGGCTGGCTACACCTTC. Encoded protein: CASSLSLGQGAGYTF.

This chain joins TRBV3-1 (or the pseudogene TRBV3-2) and TRBJ2-1; 7 nucleotides line up with TRBD2. J lost 6 bases, V lost 3 bases, and 11 bases had no gene match. The CDR3 length is 16 residues. The V gene's germline CDR1 is LGHDT and CDR2 YNNKEL (reference sequence). This chain's CDR3 is CASSHPWAGVGNEQFF. DNA of the CDR3: TGTGCCAGCAGCCACCCCTGGGCGGGGGTCGGCAATGAGCAGTTCTTC.

This chain joins TRBV7-2 and TRBJ1-1; D not resolved. Germline V lookup: CDR1 SGHTA, CDR2 FQGNSA. The V and J ends lost 3 bases and 3 bases respectively, with 11 bases between them. The CDR3 consists of 14 residues. The CDR3 loop is CASSFFRSDTEAFF. CDR3 DNA: TGTGCCAGCAGCTTTTTTCGATCGGACACTGAAGCTTTCTTT.

The J gene is TRBJ1-2, the V gene TRBV4-2, with 11 bases aligning to TRBD1. The V gene end was trimmed by 0 bases and the J gene end by 4 bases; junction bases not matched to a gene: 4. Germline V gene sequence: CDR1 LGHNA, CDR2 YNFKEQ. There are 16 residues in the CDR3. CDR3 residues: CASSQEGQGVGYGYTF. The DNA for the CDR3 is TGTGCCAGCAGCCAAGAGGGACAGGGGGTCGGCTATGGCTACACCTTC.

The chain employs TRBV13 and TRBJ1-1, with TRBD1 as a possible D gene (6 bases). Germline CDR1 PRHDT, CDR2 FYEKMQ (reference sequence). V was trimmed by 5 bases and J by 7 bases, leaving 11 bases between them. The CDR3 runs 12 residues. The CDR3 region has the DNA TGTGCCAGCAGCAAGGGGGGGTTTGAAGCTTTCTTT. Translated, it gives CASSKGGFEAFF.

This sequence joins TRBV12-3 or TRBV12-4 and TRBJ2-2; D is unresolved. The CDR3 is made up of 13 amino acids. V was shortened by 8 bases and J by 6 bases, with 13 bases between the two germline ends. CDR3 in amino acids: CASRYFTAGELFF. The CDR3 region has the DNA TGTGCCAGCCGATACTTTACGGCCGGGGAGCTGTTTTTT.

The chain uses TRBV19 and TRBJ1-2; D gene uncertain. The CDR3 sequence is 16 residues long. The germline gives CDR1 LNHDA, CDR2 SQIVND (reference sequence). V was cut by 0 bases and J by 0 bases, with 11 bases left in between. The CDR3 here is CASSIEWPGTNYGYTF. CDR3 nucleotide sequence: TGTGCCAGTAGTATAGAGTGGCCCGGGACTAACTATGGCTACACCTTC.

Details on this clone: The same CDR3 also results from other DNA sequences found in this sample. The gene calls are TRBV9 and TRBJ1-4; D remains unclear. Trimming removed 4 bases from V and 7 bases from J, with 8 bases in between. Germline assignment: CDR1 SGDLS and CDR2 YYNGEE. This CDR3 region has 12 residues. CDR3 residues: CASSSRGEKLFF. The CDR3 nucleotides are TGTGCCAGCAGCTCCCGCGGTGAAAAACTGTTTTTT.

V gene TRBV25-1 combines with J gene TRBJ2-5; D is possibly TRBD1 (5 bases). CDR3 length: 13 amino acids. Germline assignment: CDR1 MGHDK and CDR2 SYGVNS. The ends were cut back, 2 bases at V and 4 bases at J, with 8 bases in the middle. CDR3 coding DNA: TGTGCCAGCAGTGAACAGGGCCGAGAGACCCAGTACTTC. Protein: CASSEQGRETQYF. Filled out from reference TRBV25-1 and TRBJ2-5, the complete variable domain reads EADIYQTPRYLVIGTGKKITLECSQTMGHDKMYWYQQDPGMELHLIHYSYGVNSTEKGDLSSESTVSRIRTEHFPLTLESARPSHTSQYLCASSEQGRETQYFGPGTRLLVL.

The J gene is TRBJ2-1, the V gene TRBV10-2, with 9 bases lining up with TRBD2. The CDR3 runs 14 residues. V shed 5 bases and J 6 bases; nucleotides not matched to a gene: 5. From germline, CDR1 is WSHSY and CDR2 SAAADI. The CDR3 here is CASSRTSAINEQFF. In DNA form, the CDR3 reads TGCGCCAGCAGTAGGACTAGCGCAATCAATGAGCAGTTCTTC.

CDR3 amino acids: CASSQDRSGRQYF. The CDR3 bases are TGCGCCAGCAGCCAAGACCGGTCAGGAAGGCAGTACTTC. The chain has TRBV4-1 and TRBJ2-7; no definite D call. This CDR3 region has 13 residues. V lost 0 bases and J 9 bases, leaving 12 bases between the germline ends. Germline V gene sequence: CDR1 MGHRA, CDR2 YSYEKL.

The V gene is TRBV7-3, the J gene TRBJ1-2; TRBD1 matches 10 bases. This CDR3 is built from 15 residues. J was trimmed by 6 bases and V by 5 bases; bases with no gene match: 9. CDR1 and CDR2 (germline): SGHTA, FQGTGA. The CDR3 DNA reads as TGTGCCAGCAGCCCCAGACAGGGGGCGTTGGATGGCTACACCTTC. This gives the protein CASSPRQGALDGYTF.

The gene calls are TRBV4-1 and TRBJ2-3; D is uncertain. The CDR3 has 13 amino acids. The germline CDR1 and CDR2 sequences are MGHRA and YSYEKL. V was cut by 0 bases and J by 7 bases, with 8 bases left in between. The CDR3 is CASSQDPSYTQYF. DNA for the CDR3: TGCGCCAGCAGCCAAGATCCCTCGTATACGCAGTATTTT.

J is TRBJ1-6 and V is TRBV12-5; 7 bases fit TRBD1. Germline CDR1 reads LGHNT; CDR2 reads FRNRAP. V was pared by 0 bases and J by 14 bases, with 16 bases of the junction left unmatched. The CDR3 length is 17 residues. The CDR3 loop reads CASGLVPGDSPDSALHF. Here the CDR3 DNA reads TGTGCTAGTGGTTTGGTACCCGGGGACAGCCCAGACTCGGCCCTCCACTTT.

The chain recombines TRBV3-1 (or the pseudogene TRBV3-2) with TRBJ1-4, with TRBD1 matching over 9 bases. Germline V gene data show CDR1 as LGHDT and CDR2 as YNNKEL (reference sequence). The V gene end was trimmed by 3 bases and the J gene end by 8 bases; junction bases not matched to a gene: 4. The CDR3 length is 14 residues. The DNA of the CDR3 is TGTGCCAGCAGCCAGGGGACAGGGTTAGAAAAACTGTTTTTT. Amino acid sequence: CASSQGTGLEKLFF.